The 24 T cell receptor beta chains given below trace back to one sample, sequenced in a study of tumor-infiltrating lymphocytes in primary liver carcinoma. TCR beta cDNA came from roughly 0.45 ug total RNA, primed with a constant-region primer. Sequencing libraries for TCR beta derived from three nested multiplex PCR rounds that used slightly modified ARM-PCR. Amplification in the first two PCR rounds was performed using TRBV1-TRBV30 forward primers and a C-beta reverse primer for approximately 10 cycles each. TCRdb fed the multiplex PCR reads into MiXCR, producing one record per CDR3 protein. The data hold under 150,000 distinct CDR3 sequences, with around 70% observed a single time. The source material, about 18-33 mg of unsorted bulk tissue, was used to co-extract RNA and DNA. The sequencing input was tumor-adjacent normal liver tissue. These receptors came from a woman aged 60-75 years with primary liver carcinoma and hepatitis B virus infection.

In the case of this clonotype: Germline is not matched at one junction end, which may reflect a read error. The chain has TRBV6-5 and TRBJ2-5; 12 bases are a match to TRBD2. The CDR3 runs to 15 residues. In germline, CDR1 is MNHEY, CDR2 SVGAGI. CDR3 DNA sequence: TGTGCAAGCACTTACGAAGGACTAGCGGGATCAAGCCAGTACTTC. Translation: CASTYEGLAGSSQYF.

A remark on this clonotype: This may be a read error, as it is one base from a much larger clone. The chain combines TRBV14 with TRBJ1-1; no reliable D call. The CDR3 length is 15 residues. Trimming took off 4 bases at V and 0 bases at J, with 12 bases between the two ends. Germline CDR1 reads SGHDN; CDR2 reads FVKESK. The CDR3 region has the DNA TGTGCCAGCAGCCCTGCGAGACTGATGAACACTGAAGCTTTCTTT. It translates to CASSPARLMNTEAFF.

A remark on this clonotype: An end of the junction does not agree with germline; a read error may underlie this. V and J are TRBV4-1 and TRBJ2-2, with D unclear. CDR1 is MGHRA, CDR2 YSYEKL, per germline. The CDR3 runs to 15 residues. CDR3 sequence (DNA): TGCGCCAGCAACCAAGATGGGCTGAACACCGGGGAGCTGTTTTTT. It is translated as CASNQDGLNTGELFF.

Points on this clonotype: This is likely a read error, given that the CDR3 carries no conserved phenylalanine or tryptophan at its end. This chain uses TRBV5-4 with TRBJ2-1; tentatively, D is TRBD2 (6 bases). In germline, CDR1 is SGHNT, CDR2 YYREEE (reference sequence). The CDR3 is 15 residues long. The CDR3 DNA is TGTGCCACCAGCTTTGGAGGGATGCGCGACAATGAGCAGTTCCTC. Protein: CATSFGGMRDNEQFL.

Remarks on this clonotype: Sequence at one end of the junction differs from germline and may be a read error. The chain carries TRBV4-2 and TRBJ2-7; possible D gene TRBD2, 6 bases. The CDR3 totals 17 residues. Per the germline V gene, CDR1 is LGHNA and CDR2 is YNFKEQ. In DNA form, the CDR3 reads TGTGTCAGCAGCCAAGATTTTCGCGGGATGAGCTCCTACGAGCAGTACTTC. Residues: CVSSQDFRGMSSYEQYF.

For this clonotype: The junction differs from germline at one of its ends, possibly a read error. This chain joins TRBV29-1 and TRBJ2-7; possible D gene TRBD1, 5 bases. The germline CDR1 and CDR2 sequences are SQVTM and ANQGSEA. This CDR3 is built from 19 residues. CDR3 amino acids: CGIHTGNPASKNPTYEQYF. For the CDR3, the DNA is TGCGGCATTCATACAGGTAATCCCGCTTCCAAAAACCCGACCTACGAGCAGTACTTT.

The chain is built from TRBV10-2 and TRBJ2-1, with D perhaps TRBD2 (5 bases). Germline CDR1 reads WSHSY; CDR2 reads SAAADI. The CDR3 covers 15 residues. V lost 0 bases and J lost 10, with 16 bases in between. The CDR3 loop reads CASSESDGIAKEQFF. In nucleotides, the CDR3 is TGCGCCAGCAGTGAGTCGGACGGGATAGCCAAAGAGCAGTTCTTC.

Details on this clonotype: Relative to the germline gene, one junction end is altered; a read error may explain this. This chain connects TRBV7-8 to TRBJ2-1, with 7 nucleotides matching TRBD1. There are 15 residues in the CDR3. Looked up from germline, CDR1 is SGHVS and CDR2 is FQNEAQ. CDR3 region: CASSPLQGPYDEQFF. The CDR3, as DNA: TGTGCCAGCAGCCCGCTACAGGGGCCCTACGATGAGCAGTTCTTC. The complete variable domain, with remaining parts taken from reference TRBV7-8 and TRBJ2-1, reads GAGVSQSPRYKVAKRGQDVALRCDPISGHVSLFWYQQALGQGPEFLTYFQNEAQLDKSGLPSDRFFAERPEGSVSTLKIQRTQQEDSAVYLCASSPLQGPYDEQFFGPGTRLTVL.

This clonotype has a count of ten or more. The V call is TRBV7-9, the J call TRBJ2-3; 9 bases fit TRBD1. The CDR3 runs to 14 residues. Germline CDR1 and CDR2: SEHNR and FQNEAQ (reference sequence). V lost 5 bases to trimming and J lost 4 bases; unmatched junction nucleotides: 4. The CDR3 reads CASSRTGEADTQYF. DNA for the CDR3: TGTGCCAGCAGCAGGACAGGGGAGGCAGATACGCAGTATTTT.

The chain recombines TRBV14 with TRBJ2-7; D possibly corresponds to TRBD2 (6 bases). The CDR3 covers 16 residues. CDR1 SGHDN and CDR2 FVKESK come from the germline V gene. Trimming took 10 bases from V and 3 from J, leaving 25 bases between them. The chain's CDR3 is CATSQDVKRALYEQYF. DNA of the CDR3: TGTGCCACCAGTCAAGACGTAAAGCGGGCCCTCTACGAGCAGTACTTC.

With regard to this clonotype: Sequence at one end of the junction differs from germline and may be a read error. This chain joins TRBV6-5 and TRBJ2-3; D might be TRBD1 (5 bases). This CDR3 has 12 amino acids. CDR1 is MNHEY, CDR2 SVGAGI, per germline. The CDR3 protein is CASKGLRDTQYF. CDR3 DNA sequence: TGTGCCAGCAAGGGGCTTAGAGATACGCAATATTTT.

This clonotype was recorded many times. The chain has TRBV19 and TRBJ1-1, with D perhaps matching TRBD1 (5 bases). CDR3 length equals 14 residues. Trimming removed 3 bases from V and 1 base from J, with 9 bases in between. Germline lookup yields CDR1 LNHDA and CDR2 SQIVND (reference sequence). For the CDR3, the DNA is TGTGCCAGTAGTATGTTAGGGGCGAACACTGAAGCTTTCTTT. It translates to CASSMLGANTEAFF.

For this clonotype: At one end the junction does not follow the germline gene, possibly because of a read error. The chain employs TRBV10-2 and TRBJ2-1; TRBD2 might be the D (7 bases). This CDR3 contains 13 residues. Germline V gene lookup returns CDR1 WSHSY and CDR2 SAAADI. The CDR3 sequence: CTSQGRGYNEQFF. CDR3 bases: TGCACCAGCCAGGGGAGGGGGTACAATGAACAGTTCTTC.

This clonotype occurred many times. The rearrangement uses TRBV29-1 and TRBJ2-7; the D gene is possibly TRBD1 (5 bases). The germline V gene encodes CDR1 SQVTM and CDR2 ANQGSEA. This CDR3 is 12 amino acids long. Trimming left V 6 bases short and J 4 bases short, with 13 bases between. The CDR3 region is CSVADTMYEQYF. CDR3 nucleotides: TGCAGCGTCGCGGACACTATGTACGAGCAGTACTTC.

The gene calls are TRBV5-4 and TRBJ2-7, with 8 bases lining up with TRBD2. Per germline, CDR1 SGHNT and CDR2 YYREEE (reference sequence). The CDR3 is made up of 15 amino acids. V shed 4 bases and J 0 bases; nucleotides not matched to a gene: 6. The CDR3 sequence is CASSPGGGSSYEQYF. The CDR3, as DNA: TGTGCCAGCAGCCCCGGCGGGGGGTCCTCCTACGAGCAGTACTTC.

About this clonotype: Since no conserved phenylalanine or tryptophan closes the CDR3, a read error is the likely cause. The genes are TRBV6-1 and TRBJ2-7; 10 bases fit TRBD2. CDR3 size: 15 residues. V was clipped by 4 bases and J by 5 bases; unmatched bases: 8. In germline, CDR1 is MNHNS, CDR2 SASEGT. The CDR3 sequence: CASSGLVAGGDEQYL. CDR3 nucleotide sequence: TGTGCCAGCAGTGGACTGGTAGCGGGAGGAGACGAGCAGTACTTA.

On this clonotype itself: One end of the junction fails to match germline, which may point to a read error. V and J are TRBV11-1 and TRBJ2-3; 7 bases are a match to TRBD2. Germline CDR1 SGHAT, CDR2 FQDESV (reference sequence). The CDR3 runs to 14 residues. This CDR3 reads CASCLRQRAGESRF. In DNA, the CDR3 is TGTGCCAGCTGCTTAAGGCAACGCGCGGGAGAGTCTCGCTTT.

J is TRBJ2-2 and V is TRBV6-5; TRBD2 agrees at 8 bases. This CDR3 comprises 19 residues. The V segment lost 0 bases and the J segment 4 bases; nucleotides outside the gene matches: 13. Germline V gives CDR1 MNHEY, CDR2 SVGAGI. CDR3 sequence (DNA): TGTGCCAGCAGTTACTCCTGGGTTAGCGGGACCGCGAGCACCGGGGAGCTGTTTTTT. Protein product: CASSYSWVSGTASTGELFF.

Concerning this clonotype: A much larger clone is a single base away; this may be a read error. Here the CDR3 DNA reads TGTGCCTGGAGCCAAGGGACTGCTAATGGAAAACTGTTTTTT. Its translation is CAWSQGTANGKLFF. The chain couples TRBV30 to TRBJ1-4; D might be TRBD1 (5 bases). CDR3 size: 14 residues. From germline, CDR1 is GTSNPN and CDR2 SVGIG (reference sequence).

This clonotype was detected many times. V and J are TRBV5-6 and TRBJ2-4; the D is unclear. The length of the CDR3 is 14 residues. V lost 1 base, J lost 3 bases, and 8 bases lay in between. The V gene's germline CDR1 is SGHDT and CDR2 YYEEEE. As DNA, the CDR3 is TGTGCCAGCAGCTTGAGGCACTACAAAAACATTCAGTACTTC. Its protein product is CASSLRHYKNIQYF.

Comments on this clonotype: A much larger clonotype is one base distant, so this may be a read error. V is TRBV14 and J is TRBJ2-7, with D possibly being TRBD2 (6 bases). The length of the CDR3 is 15 residues. Trimming removed 3 bases from V and 3 bases from J, with 15 bases in between. Germline V gene sequence: CDR1 SGHDN, CDR2 FVKESK. CDR3 amino acids: CASSQAAGSDYEQYF. As DNA, the CDR3 is TGTGCCAGCAGCCAGGCGGCGGGGTCTGACTACGAGCAGTACTTC.

About this clonotype: Being one base from a much bigger clone, this may be a read error. No conserved phenylalanine or tryptophan ends this CDR3, so it is likely a read error. The chain couples TRBV7-2 to TRBJ2-2; D is unresolved. CDR1 is SGHTA, CDR2 FQGNSA, per germline. The length of the CDR3 is 13 residues. Trimming took 1 base from V and 7 from J, leaving 7 bases between them. The CDR3 sequence: CASSLEVHGELFI. The CDR3, as DNA: TGTGCCAGCAGCTTAGAAGTTCACGGGGAGCTGTTTATT.

About this clonotype: This may be a read error, as it is one base from a much larger clone. Given the absence of the conserved phenylalanine or tryptophan at the CDR3 end, a read error is likely. V gene TRBV11-2 combines with J gene TRBJ1-5, with D possibly being TRBD1 (6 bases). Trimming removed 6 bases from V and 3 bases from J, with 9 bases in between. Germline V CDR1 and CDR2: SGHAT, FQNNGV. The CDR3 is 13 amino acids. The DNA for the CDR3 is TGTGCCAGCAGAGGACAGATCAATCAGCCCCAGCATTTA. Protein product: CASRGQINQPQHL.

A remark on this clonotype: Lacking the conserved final phenylalanine or tryptophan, this CDR3 likely reflects a read error. The gene calls are TRBV29-1 and TRBJ1-1, with 7 bases that match TRBD1. This CDR3 has 15 residues. Germline V gene lookup returns CDR1 SQVTM and CDR2 ANQGSEA. Here the CDR3 DNA reads TGCAGCGTCGTCCCGGGACAGATCCTGAATACTGAAGCTTTCATT. Translated, it gives CSVVPGQILNTEAFI.